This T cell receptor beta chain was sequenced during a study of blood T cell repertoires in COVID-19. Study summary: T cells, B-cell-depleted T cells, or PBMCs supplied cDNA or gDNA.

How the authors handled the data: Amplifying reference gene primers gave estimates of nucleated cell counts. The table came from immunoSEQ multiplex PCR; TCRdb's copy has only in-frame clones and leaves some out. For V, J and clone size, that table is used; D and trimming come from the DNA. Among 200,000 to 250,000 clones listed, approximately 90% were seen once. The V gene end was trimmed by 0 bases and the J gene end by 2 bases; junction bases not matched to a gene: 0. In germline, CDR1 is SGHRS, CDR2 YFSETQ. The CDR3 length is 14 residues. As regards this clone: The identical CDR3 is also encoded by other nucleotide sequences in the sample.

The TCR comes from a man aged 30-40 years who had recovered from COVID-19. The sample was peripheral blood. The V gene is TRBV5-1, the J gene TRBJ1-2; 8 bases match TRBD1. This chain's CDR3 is CASSLDRGNYGYTF. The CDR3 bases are TGCGCCAGCAGCTTGGACAGGGGGAACTATGGCTACACCTTC.